One and the same sample provided the 23 T cell receptor beta chains below, sequenced in a study of cytomegalovirus exposure and HLA in healthy donors. The PCR used 60 Vbeta and 13 Jbeta primers. Clones were read by immunoSEQ multiplex PCR, and TCRdb kept only the in-frame ones, dropping some. The repertoire holds 90,000 to 150,000 clones, about 80% seen once, with almost 5% in the top ten. Source material: PBMCs. The origin of the receptors is a man aged 50 to 60 in good health and CMV-seropositive.

The CDR3 bases are TGTGCCAGCACCATTGGGCCGATGAACACTGAAGCTTTCTTT. The encoded protein is CASTIGPMNTEAFF. The chain links TRBV7-2 to TRBJ1-1; no clear D. Germline V gene sequence: CDR1 SGHTA, CDR2 FQGNSA. This CDR3 region has 14 residues. Trimming stripped 7 bases from V and 0 bases from J, with 12 bases between.

Written as DNA, the CDR3 is TGCGCCAGCAGCTTGGGTAGCGGGGGGTACAATGAGCAGTTCTTC. This sequence encodes CASSLGSGGYNEQFF. The chain carries TRBV5-1 and TRBJ2-1; the match to TRBD2 covers 10 bases. V gave up 0 bases and J gave up 4 bases; unmatched junction bases: 1. CDR1 and CDR2 from the germline V gene are SGHRS and YFSETQ. This CDR3 is built from 15 residues.

The chain recombines TRBV5-1 with TRBJ1-1; 9 positions agree with TRBD1. V lost 1 base, J lost 6 bases, and 4 bases stayed unmatched. Germline V gene lookup returns CDR1 SGHRS and CDR2 YFSETQ. This CDR3 has 14 amino acids. CDR3 region: CASSLTGGRPEAFF. Here the CDR3 DNA reads TGCGCCAGCAGCTTGACAGGGGGCCGACCTGAAGCTTTCTTT. Together with reference TRBV5-1 and TRBJ1-1, the CDR3 gives the full variable domain: KAGVTQTPRYLIKTRGQQVTLSCSPISGHRSVSWYQQTPGQGLQFLFEYFSETQRNKGNFPGRFSGRQFSNSRSEMNVSTLELGDSALYLCASSLTGGRPEAFFGQGTRLTVV.

J is TRBJ2-3 and V is TRBV29-1, with a possible D match to TRBD2 (5 bases). Germline V gene lookup returns CDR1 SQVTM and CDR2 ANQGSEA. Between the trimmed V and J ends, which lost 3 bases and 2 bases, there was a span of 12 bases. The CDR3 loop spans 14 amino acids. CDR3 DNA sequence: TGCAGCGTTGACGAGCCTAGCCACACAGATACGCAGTATTTT. It translates to CSVDEPSHTDTQYF.

V gene TRBV28 combines with J gene TRBJ2-7, with TRBD1 as a possible D gene (6 bases). The CDR3 is made up of 13 amino acids. Germline V CDR1 and CDR2: MDHEN, SYDVKM. V lost 6 bases, J lost 7 bases, and 16 bases lay in between. The CDR3 DNA sequence: TGTGCCAGCAGACAATCGGACAGTCAGGAGCAGTACTTC. It yields the protein CASRQSDSQEQYF.

This clone was observed once. V and J are TRBV5-1 and TRBJ2-6; D is unresolved. Deletions cut 4 bases from V and 2 bases from J, with 10 bases between. Germline lookup yields CDR1 SGHRS and CDR2 YFSETQ. The CDR3 runs 15 residues. The CDR3 reads CASSPDGAGANVLTF. The DNA of the CDR3 is TGCGCCAGCAGCCCCGACGGAGCTGGGGCCAACGTCCTGACTTTC.

This clone has a single count. The chain combines TRBV2 with TRBJ2-5; TRBD1 agrees at 10 bases. The CDR3 is 14 residues long. Looked up from germline, CDR1 is SNHLY and CDR2 is FYNNEI. V dropped 7 bases and J dropped 4; count of bases not matched to a gene: 6. CDR3 coding DNA: TGTGCCAGCACCCGAGACAGGGGGCGAGAGACCCAGTACTTC. This translates into CASTRDRGRETQYF.

This chain connects TRBV6-1 to TRBJ1-2, with D possibly matching TRBD1 (6 bases). V lost 0 bases to trimming and J lost 0 bases, with 14 bases between them. CDR3 length: 17 residues. Germline lookup yields CDR1 MNHNS and CDR2 SASEGT. Written as DNA, the CDR3 is TGTGCCAGCAGTGAAGCCCACAGGGCCCGATCTAACTATGGCTACACCTTC. Its protein product is CASSEAHRARSNYGYTF.

This clone was seen a handful of times. The rearrangement uses TRBV10-1 and TRBJ2-1; D gene unclear. This CDR3 region has 15 residues. Germline CDR1 and CDR2: WNHNN and SYGVQD (reference sequence). The V end lost 3 bases, the J end lost 2 bases, and 11 bases lay between the germline ends. CDR3 nucleotide sequence: TGCGCCAGCAGTGAAGTGGCAGTACCCTACAATGAGCAGTTCTTC. Its protein is CASSEVAVPYNEQFF.

V is TRBV6-5 and J is TRBJ1-2; D not certain. Trimming shortened V by 0 bases and J by 0 bases, and 8 bases separated the two germline ends. This CDR3 is 15 amino acids long. Looked up from germline, CDR1 is MNHEY and CDR2 is SVGAGI. CDR3 loop: CASSYSGRPNYGYTF. DNA for the CDR3: TGTGCCAGCAGTTACTCGGGCAGACCTAACTATGGCTACACCTTC.

CDR3 DNA: TGTGCCAGCAGCTTGGAGTTTAATGAAAAACTGTTTTTT. Protein: CASSLEFNEKLFF. This chain uses TRBV7-9 with TRBJ1-4; the D is unclear. The CDR3 spans 13 residues. V was cut by 3 bases and J by 4 bases, with 6 bases left in between. CDR1 and CDR2 (germline): SEHNR, FQNEAQ (reference sequence).

The chain combines TRBV2 with TRBJ2-2; D perhaps matches TRBD2 (6 bases). V lost 3 bases to trimming and J lost 5 bases, with 13 bases between them. Germline-derived CDR1 and CDR2 are SNHLY and FYNNEI. This CDR3 is built from 15 residues. Here the CDR3 DNA reads TGTGCCAGCAGTGATGGTGGGGGAGGTACCGGGGAGCTGTTTTTT. Translation gives CASSDGGGGTGELFF.

The chain joins TRBV19 to TRBJ1-2, with TRBD1 identical over 10 bases. CDR3 size: 16 residues. Looked up from germline, CDR1 is LNHDA and CDR2 is SQIVND (reference sequence). The V and J ends lost 1 base and 2 bases, in that order; junction bases with no gene match: 4. The CDR3 loop reads CASSIVGTGANYGYTF. The CDR3 coding sequence is TGTGCCAGTAGTATAGTTGGGACAGGGGCGAACTATGGCTACACCTTC. Using reference TRBV19 and TRBJ1-2 for the parts outside the CDR3, the full variable domain is DGGITQSPKYLFRKEGQNVTLSCEQNLNHDAMYWYRQDPGQGLRLIYYSQIVNDFQKGDIAEGYSVSREKKESFPLTVTSAQKNPTAFYLCASSIVGTGANYGYTFGSGTRLTVV.

The V and J genes are TRBV10-1 and TRBJ2-5; 9 nucleotides match TRBD1. The CDR3 totals 15 residues. Germline lookup yields CDR1 WNHNN and CDR2 SYGVQD (reference sequence). The V segment lost 6 bases and the J segment 5 bases; nucleotides outside the gene matches: 10. CDR3 sequence: CASSADRGEQETQYF. In DNA, the CDR3 is TGCGCCAGCAGCGCCGACAGGGGGGAACAGGAGACCCAGTACTTC.

This clone was seen a handful of times. The gene calls are TRBV28 and TRBJ1-4; D remains ambiguous. Trimming took off 2 bases at V and 13 bases at J, with 8 bases between the two ends. The CDR3 extends over 11 amino acids. Germline values: CDR1 MDHEN, CDR2 SYDVKM. CDR3 loop: CASSLGQILFF. The CDR3 nucleotides are TGTGCCAGCAGTTTAGGCCAGATACTGTTTTTT. Variable domain in full (rest from reference TRBV28 and TRBJ1-4): DVKVTQSSRYLVKRTGEKVFLECVQDMDHENMFWYRQDPGLGLRLIYFSYDVKMKEKGDIPEGYSVSREKKERFSLILESASTNQTSMYLCASSLGQILFFGSGTQLSVL.

The J gene is TRBJ2-5, the V gene TRBV6-5, with D possibly being TRBD1 (5 bases). The DNA end favors TRBJ2-7, so the J call may be wrong. Germline loops: CDR1 MNHEY, CDR2 SVGAGI. This CDR3 region has 13 residues. DNA of the CDR3: TGTGCCAGCAGTTGGACACCTCGGCACGAGCAGTACTTC. This sequence encodes CASSWTPRHEQYF.

This clone turned up a few times. This sequence joins TRBV10-3 and TRBJ1-1; 9 nucleotides agree with TRBD1. Germline V gene sequence: CDR1 ENHRY, CDR2 SYGVKD. This CDR3 is 14 amino acids long. The trim removed 7 bases at V and 1 base at J, leaving 4 bases unmatched. CDR3 region: CAIKTDRGNTEAFF. The CDR3 DNA sequence: TGTGCCATCAAGACGGACAGGGGGAACACTGAAGCTTTCTTT.

The chain recombines TRBV30 with TRBJ2-1; TRBD1 matches at 9 bases. After removal of 2 bases from V and 9 bases from J, the junction contained 11 bases not matched to a gene. CDR3 length: 15 amino acids. Germline V lookup: CDR1 GTSNPN, CDR2 SVGIG (reference sequence). This chain's CDR3 is CAWSLTQGAWGEQFF. CDR3 coding DNA: TGTGCCTGGAGTCTCACACAGGGGGCTTGGGGTGAGCAGTTCTTC.

The rearrangement joins TRBV2 to TRBJ2-7; 11 bases are shared with TRBD1. This CDR3 has 15 amino acids. V lost 8 bases to trimming and J lost 6 bases; unmatched junction nucleotides: 12. CDR1 and CDR2 from the germline V gene are SNHLY and FYNNEI. The CDR3 DNA is TGTGCCAGCGGGACAGGGGGATTCTCCCTCGGCGAGCAGTACTTC. Translating it yields CASGTGGFSLGEQYF.

The rearrangement links TRBV7-6 to TRBJ2-1, with D possibly matching TRBD1 (5 bases). Germline CDR1 SGHVS, CDR2 FNYEAQ. CDR3 length equals 14 residues. V lost 5 bases and J 0 bases, leaving 8 bases between the germline ends. In nucleotides, the CDR3 is TGTGCCAGCAGCCCTAGGGGCTCCTACAATGAGCAGTTCTTC. Residues: CASSPRGSYNEQFF. Based on the CDR3 plus reference TRBV7-6 and TRBJ2-1, the full variable domain is GAGVSQSPRYKVTKRGQDVALRCDPISGHVSLYWYRQALGQGPEFLTYFNYEAQQDKSGLPNDRFSAERPEGSISTLTIQRTEQRDSAMYRCASSPRGSYNEQFFGPGTRLTVL.

The rearrangement joins TRBV19 to TRBJ1-1, with 7 bases aligning to TRBD1. There are 15 residues in the CDR3. The germline CDR1 and CDR2 sequences are LNHDA and SQIVND (reference sequence). V gave up 8 bases and J gave up 1 base; unmatched junction bases: 10. CDR3 nucleotide sequence: TGTGCCAGTCGACAGGGTAATCCCCCGAACACTGAAGCTTTCTTT. Amino acid sequence: CASRQGNPPNTEAFF.

CDR3 bases: TGTGCCAGCAGTTCTCGGGACAGGGAATACAATGAGCAGTTCTTC. Protein sequence: CASSSRDREYNEQFF. The V gene is TRBV27, the J gene TRBJ2-1; 9 bases agree with TRBD1. The CDR3 runs to 15 residues. Germline V lookup: CDR1 MNHEY, CDR2 SMNVEV (reference sequence). Trimming cost V 4 bases and J 4 bases; bases outside gene matches: 5.

The sample holds one count of this clone. The same CDR3 arises from other DNA sequences in this sample as well. The DNA of the CDR3 is TGTGCCAGCAGTTACGGCCAGGATAATTCACCCCTCCACTTT. Translating it yields CASSYGQDNSPLHF. V is TRBV6-6 and J is TRBJ1-6, with unresolved D. CDR3 length equals 14 residues. The V end was cut by 2 bases, the J end by 5 bases, with 7 bases between. Germline loops: CDR1 MNHNY, CDR2 SVGAGI (reference sequence).